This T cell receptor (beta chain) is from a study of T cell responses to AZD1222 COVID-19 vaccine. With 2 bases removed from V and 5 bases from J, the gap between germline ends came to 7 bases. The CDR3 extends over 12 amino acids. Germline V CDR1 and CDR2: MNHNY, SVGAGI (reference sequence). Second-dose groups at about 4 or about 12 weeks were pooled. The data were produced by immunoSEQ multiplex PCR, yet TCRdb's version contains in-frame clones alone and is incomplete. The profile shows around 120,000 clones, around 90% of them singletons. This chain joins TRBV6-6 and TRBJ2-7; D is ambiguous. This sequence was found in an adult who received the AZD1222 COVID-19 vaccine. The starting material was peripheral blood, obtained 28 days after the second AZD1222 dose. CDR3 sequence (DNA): TGTGCCAGCAGTTACGGGCAGAACGAGCAGTACTTC. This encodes CASSYGQNEQYF.